This T cell receptor (beta chain) appears in the sequencing data of a study of shared clonotypes between healthy human individuals (dated by TCRdb to the early 2020s). About the study as a whole: The cohort included a few men and a couple of women between 18 and 49 years of age. For each donor, three plates each were used for CD4 naive and CD4 memory, two plates were used for CD8 naive, and one plate was used for CD8 memory. Blood TCR repertoires of 5 or 6 healthy adults were deeply sequenced to estimate repertoire size and the extent of clonotype sharing between individuals. Different laboratories and diverse techniques were used to prepare libraries and sequence TCR repertoires, to increase sequencing depth and limit assay-specific biases. Per donor, leukapheresis produced somewhere between about 0.94 and 9.5 billion PBMCs. What the work shows at the level of the full study, not this receptor alone: Naive subsets generally had larger estimated clonotype richness than memory subsets did. Based on pairwise subsampling, the degree of clonotype sharing among donors was expected to be affected by sequencing depth. Rarefaction of sorted-subset datasets indicated incomplete sequencing despite the large sequencing depth. Compared with non-shared clonotypes, the clonotypes found in all four sorted-subset donors had higher generation probabilities. Because the study included a small number of donors, the genetic and exposure-history diversity represented was limited. When a handful of donors were compared, the shared fraction of clonotypes was 5% to 6.5% for naive CD4, around 3.5% for naive CD8, roughly 2.5% for memory CD4, and 0.35% to 0.4% for memory CD8. Sampling was limited to blood, and TCR repertoires in tissue likely differ from TCR repertoires in blood.

The CDR3 holds 14 amino acids from the cysteine to the phenylalanine. Only CDR3 DNA remains: 42 bases, in frame from the first base. Based on the germline V gene (reference sequence), the CDR1 and CDR2 sequences are GTSNPN and SVGIG. The V and J ends are trimmed by 5 bases and 3 bases, leaving 16 bases between them. Donors were healthy HIV-negative adults with no recently reported acute infections or vaccinations. Only Caucasian adults living in Nashville, Tennessee, USA were represented among the donors. CD4+ T cells were enriched by magnetic negative selection; naive cells were then positively selected on CD45RA, and the negative fraction formed the memory subset. After blood collection by leukapheresis, PBMCs were isolated using Ficoll-Histopaque density gradient centrifugation and then cryopreserved in the vapor phase of liquid nitrogen. Purity and quantity of every magnetically sorted T cell population were checked by analytical flow cytometry. Each sorted fraction had its genomic DNA isolated and then quantified by UV absorbance on a Nanodrop 2000c.

Using the deep immunoSEQ assay, multiplex PCR amplified TCR CDR3 regions from genomic DNA. Extracted genomic DNA from each cell subset was spread evenly across all wells of several immunoSEQ 96-well plates, with each plate serving as a replicate. For sorted subsets, approximately 210 ng genomic DNA, equal to 30,000 to 35,000 T cell genomes, was loaded into each replicate PCR. The purified libraries were quantified using a Qubit 3.0 fluorometer, sized with a Bioanalyzer 2100, and then quantified again using the KAPA Library Quantification kit. A separate single-read 150-cycle Illumina NextSeq 550 flow cell was used to sequence each immunoSEQ 96-well plate. Turning to the authors' computational methods: The immunoSEQ output contained only junctional sequences without quality scores, so filtering could not match that applied to full-length reads. To assign V/J genes and CDR3, sequences were annotated using PyIR, a Python wrapper for IgBLAST v1.9, with IMGT germline references. Any read was removed if the V/J assignment was weak (E-value above 1e-6), the CDR3 was missing, or the read contained stop codons, out-of-frame junctions, or ambiguous translated residues. V3J clonotypes were defined as sequences sharing an identical inferred V gene, J gene, and CDR3 amino acid sequence. Percentage overlap between repertoires was calculated by dividing the number of shared unique clonotypes by the size of the smaller repertoire. Richness of each repertoire was evaluated using RTK rarefaction, the Chao1 estimator, and Recon v2.1 estimates of unobserved clonotypes. OLGA was used to compute generation probabilities for all TCRbeta clonotypes that the gDNA method yielded from a handful of donors. Sourced from immuneACCESS, this table was stored by TCRdb with only in-frame sequences that have V and J called. A share of the clones is absent; for the studies checked, an unresolved V gene accounts for under half, and the remainder has no known explanation. The DNA was the basis for D and trimming; V, J and clone size are from that table. This sample comprises 2 million to 3 million clones, approximately 93% of them detected only once. The ten largest clonotypes hold approximately 0.35% of the sample.

The count of this clone is one. The clone's antigen remains unknown. Base qualities are not provided; no much larger clone lies one nucleotide away. Recombination joined TRBV30 with TRBJ1-2, and TRBD1 may be the D gene, going by 6 matching bases. Sequencing was performed on naive CD4+ T cells from PBMCs. The cell subset or site label, as the study defines it: CD45RA+ positively selected. This receptor was obtained from a man aged 18 to 30 in good health. Some clones in this sample may be carry-over from other donors' samples. The CDR3 loop reads CAWERGQADYGYTF. The base sequence is TGTGCCTGGGAACGGGGGCAGGCGGACTATGGCTACACCTTC.